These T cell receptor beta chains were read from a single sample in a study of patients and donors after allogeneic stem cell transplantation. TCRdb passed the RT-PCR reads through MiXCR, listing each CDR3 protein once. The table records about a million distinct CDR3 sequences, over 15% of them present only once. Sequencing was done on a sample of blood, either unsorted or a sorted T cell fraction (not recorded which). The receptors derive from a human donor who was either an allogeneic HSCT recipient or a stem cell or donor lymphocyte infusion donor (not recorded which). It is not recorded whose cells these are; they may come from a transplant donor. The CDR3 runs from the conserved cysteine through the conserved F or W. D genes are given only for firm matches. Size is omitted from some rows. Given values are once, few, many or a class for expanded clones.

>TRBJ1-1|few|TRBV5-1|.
CASTLEGLNTEAFF
TGCGCCAGCACTCTTGAAGGGCTGAACACTGAAGCTTTCTTT
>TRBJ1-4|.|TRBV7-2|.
CASSLGSGNEKLFF
TGTGCCAGCAGCTTAGGTTCGGGTAATGAAAAACTGTTTTTT
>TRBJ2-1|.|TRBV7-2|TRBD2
CASSLVGTSGEGEQFF
TGTGCCAGCAGCTTAGTCGGGACTAGCGGGGAAGGAGAGCAGTTCTTC
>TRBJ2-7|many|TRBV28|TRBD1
CASSFGTGTYEQYF
TGTGCCAGCAGCTTCGGGACAGGGACCTACGAGCAGTACTTC
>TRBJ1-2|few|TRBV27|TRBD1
CASSPNRGGNYGYTF
TGTGCCAGCAGTCCAAACAGGGGGGGAAACTATGGCTACACCTTC
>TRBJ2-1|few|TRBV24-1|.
CATSQDSHNEQFF
TGTGCCACCAGCCAGGACAGCCACAATGAGCAGTTCTTC
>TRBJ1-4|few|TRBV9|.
CASSPGRGSPNEKLFF
TGTGCCAGCAGCCCGGGGAGGGGCTCGCCTAATGAAAAACTGTTTTTT
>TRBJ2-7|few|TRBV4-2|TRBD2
CASSQGLAGAEQYF
TGTGCCAGCAGCCAAGGATTAGCGGGGGCCGAGCAGTACTTC
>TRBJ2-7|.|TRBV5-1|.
CASSLEVLDEQYF
TGCGCCAGCAGCTTGGAGGTCCTCGACGAGCAGTACTTC
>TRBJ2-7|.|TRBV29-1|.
CSVLKRGDLSSYEQYF
TGCAGCGTTCTTAAGAGGGGGGACCTAAGCTCCTACGAGCAGTACTTC
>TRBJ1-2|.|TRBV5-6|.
CASSTTRNHGYTF
TGTGCCAGCAGCACGACACGGAATCATGGCTACACCTTC
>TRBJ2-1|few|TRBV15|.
CATSRDPNTREQFF
TGTGCCACCAGCAGAGATCCTAACACTAGGGAGCAGTTCTTC
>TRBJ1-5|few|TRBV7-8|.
CASSSGAWGNQPQHF
TGTGCCAGCAGTTCAGGGGCGTGGGGCAATCAGCCCCAGCATTTT
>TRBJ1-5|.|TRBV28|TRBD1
CASSHGQARFYSNQPQHF
TGTGCCAGCAGCCACGGACAGGCCCGCTTCTATAGCAATCAGCCCCAGCATTTT
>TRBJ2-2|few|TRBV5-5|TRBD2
CASTHQRGPGNTGELFF
TGTGCCAGCACCCACCAGCGGGGACCGGGGAACACCGGGGAGCTGTTTTTT
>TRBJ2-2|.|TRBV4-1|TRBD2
CASGAGGVAGELFF
TGCGCCAGCGGAGCGGGAGGCGTTGCCGGGGAGCTGTTTTTT
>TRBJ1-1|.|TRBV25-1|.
CAVREGDHTEAFF
TGTGCCGTCCGGGAGGGGGACCATACTGAAGCTTTCTTT
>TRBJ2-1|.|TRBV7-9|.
CASSLQLGPYNEQFF
TGTGCCAGCAGCCTCCAATTGGGCCCCTACAATGAGCAGTTCTTC
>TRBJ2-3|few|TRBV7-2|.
CASSLDIREGGTDTQYF
TGTGCCAGCAGCTTAGATATACGGGAAGGGGGGACAGATACGCAGTATTTT
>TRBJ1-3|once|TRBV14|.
CASSILRTIYF
TGTGCCAGCAGCATCCTCCGAACCATATATTTT
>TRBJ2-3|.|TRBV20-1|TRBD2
CSSSYPSGSGSTDTQYF
TGCAGTTCATCCTACCCTAGCGGGAGTGGGAGCACAGATACGCAGTATTTT
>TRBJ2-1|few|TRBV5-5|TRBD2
CASSLARTSGSYNEQFF
TGTGCCAGCAGCTTGGCCAGGACTAGCGGGTCTTACAATGAGCAGTTCTTC
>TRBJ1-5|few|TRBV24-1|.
CATSDGQLSLSNQPQHF
TGTGCCACCAGTGATGGGCAGCTATCTCTTAGCAATCAGCCCCAGCATTTT
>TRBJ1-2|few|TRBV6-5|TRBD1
CASSYSMVVVRQGNDTF
TGTGCCAGCAGTTACTCAATGGTCGTCGTGAGACAGGGAAATGACACCTTC
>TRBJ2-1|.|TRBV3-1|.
CASSQGGGTVQFF
TGTGCCAGCAGCCAAGGTGGCGGGACAGTTCAGTTCTTC
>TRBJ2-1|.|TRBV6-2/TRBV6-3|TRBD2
CASRTSGGSYNEQFF
TGTGCCAGCAGGACTAGCGGGGGTTCCTACAATGAGCAGTTCTTC
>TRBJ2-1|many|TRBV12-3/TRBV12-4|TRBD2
CASSLSLAGSNEQFF
TGTGCCAGCAGTCTGTCGCTAGCGGGGTCTAATGAGCAGTTCTTC
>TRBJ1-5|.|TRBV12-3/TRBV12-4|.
CASSITGSVQPQHF
TGTGCCAGCAGTATTACAGGGAGCGTTCAGCCCCAGCATTTT
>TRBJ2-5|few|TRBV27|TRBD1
CASSQLPGPGQGFETQYF
TGTGCCAGCAGTCAACTTCCTGGTCCGGGACAGGGATTTGAGACCCAGTACTTC
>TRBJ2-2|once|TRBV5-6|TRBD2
CASSARLAGVRWAGELFF
TGTGCCAGCAGCGCGAGACTAGCGGGGGTTCGATGGGCCGGGGAGCTGTTTTTT
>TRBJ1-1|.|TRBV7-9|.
CASSLILTEAFF
TGTGCCAGCAGCTTAATCCTCACTGAAGCTTTCTTT
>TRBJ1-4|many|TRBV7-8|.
CASSPTRKYLNEKLFF
TGTGCCAGCAGCCCTACCCGAAAGTATTTGAATGAAAAACTGTTTTTT
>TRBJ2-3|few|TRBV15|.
CATSRDSTPDTQYF
TGTGCCACCAGCAGAGATAGTACCCCAGATACGCAGTATTTT
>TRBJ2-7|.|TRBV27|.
CASSFSRDSASGEQYF
TGTGCCAGCAGTTTTTCGAGGGACTCAGCCTCCGGCGAGCAGTACTTC
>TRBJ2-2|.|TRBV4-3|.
CASSREWGQGYTGELFF
TGCGCCAGCAGCCGAGAGTGGGGGCAGGGATACACCGGGGAGCTGTTTTTT
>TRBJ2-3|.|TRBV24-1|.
CATSVAGMSTDTQYF
TGTGCCACCAGTGTGGCGGGGATGAGCACAGATACGCAGTATTTT
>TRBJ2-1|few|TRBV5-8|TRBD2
CASSLGSGGFDEQFF
TGTGCCAGCAGCTTGGGTAGCGGGGGGTTTGATGAGCAGTTCTTC
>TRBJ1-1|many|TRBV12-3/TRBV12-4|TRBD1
CASSLQGGQEAFF
TGTGCCAGCAGTTTGCAGGGGGGGCAGGAAGCTTTCTTT
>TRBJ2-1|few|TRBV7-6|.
CASSFGQYPPFF
TGTGCCAGCAGCTTTGGCCAGTATCCTCCTTTCTTC
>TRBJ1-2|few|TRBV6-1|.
CASTTGTDSNYGYTF
TGTGCCAGCACTACGGGGACGGATTCTAACTATGGCTACACCTTC
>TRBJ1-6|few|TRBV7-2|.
CASTQTGRTNNSPLHF
TGTGCCAGCACCCAAACGGGCAGGACAAATAATTCACCCCTCCACTTT
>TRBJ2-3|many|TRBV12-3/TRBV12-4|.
CASKVGGTTDTQYF
TGTGCCAGCAAAGTGGGCGGGACCACAGATACGCAGTATTTT
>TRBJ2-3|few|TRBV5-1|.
CASSLFPDTQYF
TGCGCCAGCAGCTTGTTTCCAGATACGCAGTATTTT
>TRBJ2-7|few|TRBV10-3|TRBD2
CANSPRGGYEQYF
TGTGCCAACTCTCCCCGGGGAGGGTACGAGCAGTACTTC
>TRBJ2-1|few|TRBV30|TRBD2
CAWSPLAGVNEQFF
TGTGCCTGGAGTCCACTAGCGGGAGTCAATGAGCAGTTCTTC
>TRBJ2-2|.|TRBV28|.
CASSPPSPGVNTGELFF
TGTGCCAGCAGTCCCCCCTCTCCGGGAGTTAACACCGGGGAGCTGTTTTTT
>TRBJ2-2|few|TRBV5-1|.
CASSLGAGQTGELFF
TGCGCCAGCAGCTTGGGGGCAGGGCAGACCGGGGAGCTGTTTTTT
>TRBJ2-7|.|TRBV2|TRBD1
CASKKEGQVGYEQYF
TGTGCCAGCAAGAAGGAGGGACAGGTTGGTTACGAGCAGTACTTC
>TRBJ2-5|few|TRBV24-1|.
CATSGMGETQYF
TGTGCCACCAGTGGGATGGGGGAGACCCAGTACTTC
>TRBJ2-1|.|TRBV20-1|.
CSASASEQFF
TGCAGTGCTAGTGCTAGTGAGCAGTTCTTC
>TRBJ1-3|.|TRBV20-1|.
CSARDGGTGNTIYF
TGCAGTGCTAGAGATGGAGGGACCGGAAACACCATATATTTT
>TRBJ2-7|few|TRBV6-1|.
CASSEEDYPLPYEQYF
TGTGCCAGCAGTGAAGAGGACTATCCACTCCCCTACGAGCAGTACTTC
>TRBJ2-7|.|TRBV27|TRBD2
CASSQNRASGRGEQYF
TGTGCCAGCAGTCAAAACCGGGCCAGCGGGAGGGGCGAGCAGTACTTC
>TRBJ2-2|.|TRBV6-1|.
CASSPGTYPDTGELFF
TGTGCCAGCAGTCCGGGGACCTACCCCGACACCGGGGAGCTGTTTTTT
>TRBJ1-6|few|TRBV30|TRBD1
CAWIGQDNSPLHF
TGTGCCTGGATCGGACAGGATAATTCACCCCTCCACTTT
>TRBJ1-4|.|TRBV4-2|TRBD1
CASMVDRWGKLFF
TGTGCCAGCATGGTGGACAGGTGGGGGAAACTGTTTTTT
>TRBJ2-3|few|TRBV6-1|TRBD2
CASRTGLAGRDTQYF
TGTGCCAGCAGGACGGGACTAGCGGGGAGAGATACGCAGTATTTT
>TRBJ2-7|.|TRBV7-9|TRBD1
CASSLAVGQVTYEQYF
TGTGCCAGCAGCTTAGCTGTAGGACAGGTAACCTACGAGCAGTACTTC
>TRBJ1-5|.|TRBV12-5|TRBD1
CASGRETGGNQPQHF
TGTGCTAGTGGAAGGGAGACAGGGGGCAATCAGCCCCAGCATTTT
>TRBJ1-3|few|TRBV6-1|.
CASSRGRGNTIYF
TGTGCCAGCAGTCGGGGGCGAGGAAACACCATATATTTT